These T cell receptor beta chains were read from a single sample in a study of Ad26.COV2.S vaccination and SARS-CoV-2 variants. Assay: immunoSEQ multiplex PCR; the TCRdb copy retains only in-frame clones and omits some. The data hold about 480,000 clones, with 87% observed a single time. Here the sequenced sample was peripheral blood, taken in a trial of Ad26.COV2.S vaccine versus placebo. The receptors here all came from a person aged 18-60 years who received the Ad26.COV2.S COVID-19 vaccine or a placebo. Each CDR3 is given with its conserved first and last residue. Each record gives: J gene, V gene, clone size, CDR3 length, D gene, CDR3 DNA, CDR3 protein. A D gene is named only where the DNA matches it firmly. Clone size is given for some rows only: seen once, a few or many times, or a class if the clone is expanded.

J gene: TRBJ2-3; V gene: TRBV15; clone size: -; CDR3 length: 13; D gene: -; CDR3 DNA: TGTGCCACGGGGAGATCCGGCACAGATACGCAGTATTTT; CDR3 protein: CATGRSGTDTQYF
J gene: TRBJ2-1; V gene: TRBV18; clone size: once; CDR3 length: 13; D gene: -; CDR3 DNA: TGTGCCAGCTCACCCCTCAATACCAATGAGCAGTTCTTC; CDR3 protein: CASSPLNTNEQFF
J gene: TRBJ2-3; V gene: TRBV5-1; clone size: -; CDR3 length: 12; D gene: -; CDR3 DNA: TGCGCCAGCAGCTTCGCGGGGGATACGCAGTATTTT; CDR3 protein: CASSFAGDTQYF
J gene: TRBJ1-6; V gene: TRBV6-6; clone size: -; CDR3 length: 15; D gene: TRBD1; CDR3 DNA: TGTGCCAGCAGTTATTCAGGGACAGGGGATTCACCCCTCCACTTT; CDR3 protein: CASSYSGTGDSPLHF
J gene: TRBJ1-6; V gene: TRBV15; clone size: -; CDR3 length: 16; D gene: TRBD1; CDR3 DNA: TGTGCCACCAGCAGAGATCCGACAGGGGGTAGTTCACCCCTCCACTTT; CDR3 protein: CATSRDPTGGSSPLHF
J gene: TRBJ1-4; V gene: TRBV18; clone size: -; CDR3 length: 15; D gene: -; CDR3 DNA: TGTGCCAGCTCACCGCGACCCCCCATTAATGAAAAACTGTTTTTT; CDR3 protein: CASSPRPPINEKLFF
J gene: TRBJ2-7; V gene: TRBV2; clone size: -; CDR3 length: 11; D gene: -; CDR3 DNA: TGTGCCAGTAAGGGGAGGAACGAGCAGTACTTC; CDR3 protein: CASKGRNEQYF
J gene: TRBJ2-1; V gene: TRBV5-6; clone size: -; CDR3 length: 13; D gene: -; CDR3 DNA: TGTGCCAGCAGCTTGGGCAGGGCGAATGAGCAGTTCTTC; CDR3 protein: CASSLGRANEQFF
J gene: TRBJ2-1; V gene: TRBV9; clone size: -; CDR3 length: 16; D gene: -; CDR3 DNA: TGTGCCAGCAGCATCAAACACAGGGACCCCTACAATGAGCAGTTCTTC; CDR3 protein: CASSIKHRDPYNEQFF
J gene: TRBJ2-1; V gene: TRBV6-7; clone size: -; CDR3 length: 15; D gene: -; CDR3 DNA: TGTGCCAGCAGTTACTCGACACCCAGGGTCTATGAGCAGTTCTTC; CDR3 protein: CASSYSTPRVYEQFF
J gene: TRBJ2-5; V gene: TRBV28; clone size: -; CDR3 length: 17; D gene: TRBD2; CDR3 DNA: TGTGCCAGCGAAGCGGGGTTGAGGGACGGACGAGGAGAGACCCAGTACTTC; CDR3 protein: CASEAGLRDGRGETQYF
J gene: TRBJ2-2; V gene: TRBV7-2; clone size: -; CDR3 length: 14; D gene: -; CDR3 DNA: TGTGCCAGCAGCTTAGCGTACGGGGACGGGGAGCTGTTTTTT; CDR3 protein: CASSLAYGDGELFF
J gene: TRBJ2-2; V gene: TRBV3-1/TRBV3-2; clone size: -; CDR3 length: 18; D gene: -; CDR3 DNA: TGTGCCAGCAGCCAAGAGCTGGCCGCGATCGGGGTCTCCGGGGAGCTGTTTTTT; CDR3 protein: CASSQELAAIGVSGELFF
J gene: TRBJ1-2; V gene: TRBV7-9; clone size: -; CDR3 length: 15; D gene: -; CDR3 DNA: TGTGCCAGCAGCCCATCCCTCGGGGCAGACTATGGCTACACCTTC; CDR3 protein: CASSPSLGADYGYTF
J gene: TRBJ2-5; V gene: TRBV29-1; clone size: -; CDR3 length: 13; D gene: -; CDR3 DNA: TGCAGCGCTCGGAGGTCCGGACGAGAGACCCAGTACTTC; CDR3 protein: CSARRSGRETQYF
J gene: TRBJ1-2; V gene: TRBV7-9; clone size: -; CDR3 length: 17; D gene: -; CDR3 DNA: TGTGCCAGCAGCTCCCCAATGGGGGGGCCTCAGTCCTATGGCTACACCTTC; CDR3 protein: CASSSPMGGPQSYGYTF
J gene: TRBJ1-4; V gene: TRBV5-1; clone size: -; CDR3 length: 14; D gene: -; CDR3 DNA: TGCGCCAGCAGCTTCGACGCTCCGGGTGAAAAACTGTTTTTT; CDR3 protein: CASSFDAPGEKLFF
J gene: TRBJ2-1; V gene: TRBV6-6; clone size: -; CDR3 length: 13; D gene: TRBD2; CDR3 DNA: TGTGCCAGCACGGTGGCGGGGGACTGGTTTTGGTTCTTC; CDR3 protein: CASTVAGDWFWFF
J gene: TRBJ1-1; V gene: TRBV18; clone size: once; CDR3 length: 14; D gene: -; CDR3 DNA: TGTGCCAGCTCACCAGGGCCCCTGAACACTGAAGCTTTCTTT; CDR3 protein: CASSPGPLNTEAFF
J gene: TRBJ2-4; V gene: TRBV6-1; clone size: -; CDR3 length: 14; D gene: -; CDR3 DNA: TGTGCCAGCAGTGAATACGGACCGCCAAACATTCAGTACTTC; CDR3 protein: CASSEYGPPNIQYF
J gene: TRBJ2-7; V gene: TRBV19; clone size: -; CDR3 length: 19; D gene: TRBD1; CDR3 DNA: TGTGCCAGTAGTATCGAAGGACAGGGCCCCTCAGGGAGCTCCTACGAGCAGTACTTC; CDR3 protein: CASSIEGQGPSGSSYEQYF
J gene: TRBJ1-5; V gene: TRBV29-1; clone size: -; CDR3 length: 13; D gene: -; CDR3 DNA: TGCAGCGTTTCCCCGGGTGGCAATCAGCCCCAGCATTTT; CDR3 protein: CSVSPGGNQPQHF
J gene: TRBJ2-7; V gene: TRBV6-2/TRBV6-3; clone size: -; CDR3 length: 15; D gene: -; CDR3 DNA: TGTGCCAGCAGCCCAAGGACAACTGGGACCTACGAGCAGTACTTC; CDR3 protein: CASSPRTTGTYEQYF
J gene: TRBJ2-7; V gene: TRBV6-6; clone size: -; CDR3 length: 15; D gene: TRBD2; CDR3 DNA: TGTGCCAGCAGTTCCGGACTAGTTCCCAGGTACGAGCAGTACTTC; CDR3 protein: CASSSGLVPRYEQYF
J gene: TRBJ2-2; V gene: TRBV15; clone size: -; CDR3 length: 15; D gene: TRBD2; CDR3 DNA: TGTGCCACCAGTTCCGGGAGGCAGAACACCGGGGAGCTGTTTTTT; CDR3 protein: CATSSGRQNTGELFF
J gene: TRBJ1-5; V gene: TRBV7-2; clone size: -; CDR3 length: 13; D gene: TRBD1; CDR3 DNA: TGTGCCAGCACGGACAGGGGGGGTCAGCCCCAGCATTTT; CDR3 protein: CASTDRGGQPQHF
J gene: TRBJ2-7; V gene: TRBV15; clone size: -; CDR3 length: 12; D gene: -; CDR3 DNA: TGTGCCACCAGCCTCCCGAACGGCGAGCAGTACTTC; CDR3 protein: CATSLPNGEQYF
J gene: TRBJ2-7; V gene: TRBV7-2; clone size: -; CDR3 length: 16; D gene: TRBD2; CDR3 DNA: TGTGCCAGCAGCCCCAACCTTAGCGGGGGGGGCTACGAGCAGTACTTC; CDR3 protein: CASSPNLSGGGYEQYF
J gene: TRBJ1-1; V gene: TRBV5-8; clone size: -; CDR3 length: 12; D gene: -; CDR3 DNA: TGTGCCAGCAGCAGCAGGGTTTATGGGTCTTTCTTT; CDR3 protein: CASSSRVYGSFF
J gene: TRBJ1-1; V gene: TRBV11-2; clone size: -; CDR3 length: 14; D gene: -; CDR3 DNA: TGTGCCAGCAGCTCCCCGAGAGGGAAAACTGAAGCTTTCTTT; CDR3 protein: CASSSPRGKTEAFF
J gene: TRBJ1-1; V gene: TRBV27; clone size: -; CDR3 length: 17; D gene: TRBD1; CDR3 DNA: TGTGCCAGCAGTACTGGACAGGGTACGTTTTCGTACACTGAAGCTTTCTTT; CDR3 protein: CASSTGQGTFSYTEAFF
J gene: TRBJ2-3; V gene: TRBV5-8; clone size: -; CDR3 length: 15; D gene: -; CDR3 DNA: TGTGCCAGCAGCCCGCGTGGAGCTGACACAGATACGCAGTATTTT; CDR3 protein: CASSPRGADTDTQYF
J gene: TRBJ2-5; V gene: TRBV7-9; clone size: -; CDR3 length: 14; D gene: -; CDR3 DNA: TGTGCCAGCAAGAATCGCGCGGGGCTGGTGACCCAGTACTTC; CDR3 protein: CASKNRAGLVTQYF
J gene: TRBJ2-5; V gene: TRBV28; clone size: few; CDR3 length: 13; D gene: TRBD2; CDR3 DNA: TGTGCCAGCAGTCCAACCGGGACTATTACCCAGTACTTC; CDR3 protein: CASSPTGTITQYF
J gene: TRBJ2-7; V gene: TRBV7-6; clone size: -; CDR3 length: 17; D gene: -; CDR3 DNA: TGTGCCAGCAGCTTAGGTGGTCGCGGGGGCGGGTCGGGAGAGCAGTACTTC; CDR3 protein: CASSLGGRGGGSGEQYF
J gene: TRBJ2-1; V gene: TRBV19; clone size: -; CDR3 length: 14; D gene: -; CDR3 DNA: TGTGCCAGCTGGAGCGGAGCCCCCTACAATGAGCAGTTCTTC; CDR3 protein: CASWSGAPYNEQFF
J gene: TRBJ2-1; V gene: TRBV24-1; clone size: -; CDR3 length: 13; D gene: TRBD1; CDR3 DNA: TGTGCCACCAGTGACCTCGGTTGGACAGGGATGTTCTTC; CDR3 protein: CATSDLGWTGMFF
J gene: TRBJ2-7; V gene: TRBV28; clone size: once; CDR3 length: 12; D gene: TRBD1; CDR3 DNA: TGTGCCAGCAGTCACCCTAACAGGGGGCAAGTCTTC; CDR3 protein: CASSHPNRGQVF
J gene: TRBJ1-2; V gene: TRBV7-9; clone size: -; CDR3 length: 17; D gene: -; CDR3 DNA: TGTGCCAGCAGCTTATATCCCCTCCTGGCGGCTGCATATGGCTACACCTTC; CDR3 protein: CASSLYPLLAAAYGYTF
J gene: TRBJ2-5; V gene: TRBV9; clone size: -; CDR3 length: 14; D gene: -; CDR3 DNA: TGTGCCAGCAGCGTAGAGTCCCACCAAGAGACCCAGTACTTC; CDR3 protein: CASSVESHQETQYF
J gene: TRBJ2-3; V gene: TRBV6-5; clone size: -; CDR3 length: 15; D gene: TRBD2; CDR3 DNA: TGTGCCAGCGGGCTAGCGGGAGGGTACACAGATACGCAGTATTTT; CDR3 protein: CASGLAGGYTDTQYF
J gene: TRBJ1-5; V gene: TRBV28; clone size: few; CDR3 length: 12; D gene: -; CDR3 DNA: TGTGCCAGCAGTCAGGGCAATCAGCCCCAGCATTTT; CDR3 protein: CASSQGNQPQHF
J gene: TRBJ2-7; V gene: TRBV2; clone size: once; CDR3 length: 15; D gene: -; CDR3 DNA: TGTGCCAGCAGTGAAAGTCGGCTCCGCTCCTACGAGCAGTACTTC; CDR3 protein: CASSESRLRSYEQYF
J gene: TRBJ2-2; V gene: TRBV5-1; clone size: few; CDR3 length: 17; D gene: -; CDR3 DNA: TGCGCCAGCAGCTTGGGCCAACAGGGTTCCTCCTCGAGGGAGCTGTTTTTT; CDR3 protein: CASSLGQQGSSSRELFF
J gene: TRBJ2-1; V gene: TRBV28; clone size: once; CDR3 length: 13; D gene: -; CDR3 DNA: TGTGCCAGCAGTCCCTCGACTGGAAATGAGCAGTTCTTC; CDR3 protein: CASSPSTGNEQFF
J gene: TRBJ2-5; V gene: TRBV19; clone size: -; CDR3 length: 14; D gene: TRBD1; CDR3 DNA: TGTGCCAGTAGTACCGGGACAGACCAAGAGACCCAGTACTTC; CDR3 protein: CASSTGTDQETQYF